The 4 T cell receptor beta chains given below trace back to one sample, sequenced in a study of shared clonotypes between healthy human individuals. The naive CD8 population came from CD45RO-negative cells selected for CCR7, without terminally differentiated effector memory CD45RA+ cells. Method: immunoSEQ multiplex PCR; TCRdb's copy keeps in-frame clones and lacks some. The table shows roughly 2,000,000 clones, with over 85% occurring only once. Sequenced: naive CD8+ T cells sorted from blood. The receptors come from a man aged 18-30 years in good health.

This clone was seen a handful of times. The V call is TRBV2, the J call TRBJ2-7, with D perhaps given as TRBD1 or TRBD2 (5 bases each). This CDR3 has 12 residues. V was shortened by 7 bases and J by 2 bases, with 9 bases between the two germline ends. Germline-derived CDR1 and CDR2 are SNHLY and FYNNEI. CDR3 sequence: CASTGPPYEQYF. The CDR3 nucleotides are TGTGCCAGCACGGGACCTCCCTACGAGCAGTACTTC. Based on the CDR3 plus reference TRBV2 and TRBJ2-7, the full variable domain is EPEVTQTPSHQVTQMGQEVILRCVPISNHLYFYWYRQILGQKVEFLVSFYNNEISEKSEIFDDQFSVERPDGSNFTLKIRSTKLEDSAMYFCASTGPPYEQYFGPGTRLTVT.

This chain joins TRBV4-1 and TRBJ2-2; tentatively, D is TRBD2 (6 bases). CDR3 size: 14 residues. With 1 base removed from V and 7 bases from J, the gap between germline ends came to 10 bases. Germline V gives CDR1 MGHRA, CDR2 YSYEKL. In DNA form, the CDR3 reads TGCGCCAGCAGCCAAGTGGCGGGGAGCGGGGAGCTGTTTTTT. It translates to CASSQVAGSGELFF.

This clone was counted a single time. The J gene is TRBJ1-4, the V gene TRBV4-1; D is possibly TRBD1 (6 bases). The CDR3 runs to 15 residues. Between the trimmed V and J ends, which lost 8 bases and 3 bases, there was a span of 16 bases. Germline CDR1 reads MGHRA; CDR2 reads YSYEKL. Here the CDR3 reads CASSKRGGSNEKLFF. The CDR3 DNA follows: TGCGCCAGCTCAAAAAGGGGGGGCTCTAATGAAAAACTGTTTTTT.

The J gene is TRBJ2-1, the V gene TRBV5-1, with TRBD2 matching over 7 bases. The CDR3 totals 16 residues. With 0 bases clipped from V and 6 bases from J, the junction kept 9 bases outside the gene matches. Germline loops: CDR1 SGHRS, CDR2 YFSETQ. The CDR3 nucleotides read TGCGCCAGCAGCTTGGATGGACTAGTAATTGTCAATGAGCAGTTCTTC. This encodes CASSLDGLVIVNEQFF.